This is a list of T cell receptor beta chains from one sample in a study of identical twins. TCRdb reprocessed the 5' RACE reads with MiXCR, giving one entry per CDR3 protein. The sample carries under 350,000 distinct CDR3 sequences, nearly 9.5% recorded once. The sample also formed part of further work on yellow fever vaccine responses in identical twins.

Sequencing used CD8+ T cells sorted from blood. These receptors were taken from a woman between 18 and 29 years old in good health. CDR3s include the opening cysteine and the closing phenylalanine or tryptophan. The D gene is left open where the match is weak. Clone size is stated in some rows and not others, as once, few, many or a class when expanded.

j_call,clone_size,v_call,d_call,cdr3_nt,cdr3_aa
TRBJ2-3,few,TRBV2,NA,TGTGCCAGCAAAGGATCGGGATTTAACACAGATACGCAGTATTTT,CASKGSGFNTDTQYF
TRBJ1-5,NA,TRBV4-3,NA,TGCGCCAGCAGCCAAGATCGGGCGGACCCAGGTCATCAGCCCCAGCATTTT,CASSQDRADPGHQPQHF
TRBJ2-7,many,TRBV15,TRBD2,TGTGCCACCAGCAGAGAGTTGGGAGGGCACGAGCAGTACTTC,CATSRELGGHEQYF
TRBJ1-6,NA,TRBV30,NA,TGTGCCTGGAAGGCAGGGTATAATTCACCCCTCCACTTT,CAWKAGYNSPLHF
TRBJ2-6,few,TRBV14,NA,TGTGCCAGCAGCCAAGAATACGGCGGCCCTCCTGGGGCCAACGTCCTGACTTTC,CASSQEYGGPPGANVLTF
TRBJ2-1,many,TRBV7-9,NA,TGTGCCAGCAGAAAATCCAATGAGCAGTTCTTC,CASRKSNEQFF
TRBJ2-1,many,TRBV12-3/TRBV12-4,NA,TGTGCCAGCAGTTTAATCCCCGAGCCCTACAATGAGCAGTTCTTC,CASSLIPEPYNEQFF
TRBJ2-1,few,TRBV15,NA,TGTGCCACCAGCAGGGGTATAAACAATGAGCAGTTCTTC,CATSRGINNEQFF
TRBJ2-5,few,TRBV7-2,NA,TGTGCCAGCAGCGGGGGCGGAGCTGTCGAGGAGACCCAGTACTTC,CASSGGGAVEETQYF
TRBJ2-1,NA,TRBV5-1,NA,TGCGCCAGCAGCTTGAATCTGGGGGGCCCATCCTACAATGAGCAGTTCTTC,CASSLNLGGPSYNEQFF
TRBJ2-1,few,TRBV20-1,TRBD1,TGCAGTGCTCAAAGAACCTGGACAGGAGGCAATGAGCAGTTCTTC,CSAQRTWTGGNEQFF
TRBJ2-2,NA,TRBV9,NA,TGTGCCAGCAGCGTTAGTAAGGTCCCGAACACCGGGGAGCTGTTTTTT,CASSVSKVPNTGELFF
TRBJ2-1,many,TRBV29-1,TRBD1,TGCACCATTGGGGACAGCTCCTACAATGAGCAGTTCTTC,CTIGDSSYNEQFF
TRBJ2-1,few,TRBV23-1,TRBD2,TGCGCCAGCTCGGGTTGGGGGGGGGTTGGTTTCTACAATGAGCAGTTCTTC,CASSGWGGVGFYNEQFF
TRBJ2-2,NA,TRBV4-1,NA,TGCGCCAGCAGCCAAAGGGGGGCGGAGACCGGGGAGCTGTTTTTT,CASSQRGAETGELFF
TRBJ2-7,NA,TRBV27,TRBD1,TGTGCCAGCGGGGACAGGGGGCTATACGAGCAGTACTTC,CASGDRGLYEQYF
TRBJ2-7,NA,TRBV9,TRBD1,TGTGCCAGCAGCGTCTCTTCTGATGGACAGGCGGATGCCTACGAGCAGTACTTC,CASSVSSDGQADAYEQYF
TRBJ2-1,many,TRBV29-1,NA,TGCAGCGTTGAAATTCCGGACAGGGAGGGAGGGGAGCAGTTCTTC,CSVEIPDREGGEQFF
TRBJ2-7,few,TRBV7-9,NA,TGTGCCAGCAGCCCCTTTTTTGGTTTCGACTACGAGCAGTACTTC,CASSPFFGFDYEQYF
TRBJ1-3,many,TRBV29-1,NA,TGCAGCGTTGGCCCAGTTCCCGGGTTGGCAGGAAACACCATATATTTT,CSVGPVPGLAGNTIYF
TRBJ2-7,few,TRBV20-1,NA,TGCAGTGCTAGGGACAGCGCATCTATCTACGAGCAGTACTTC,CSARDSASIYEQYF
TRBJ2-1,many,TRBV20-1,NA,TGCAGTGCTAGTGATGATACAACCGTCTACAATGAGCAGTTCTTC,CSASDDTTVYNEQFF
TRBJ2-1,NA,TRBV20-1,TRBD1,TGCAGTGCTAGGCCAAGGGACAGACTGAATGAGCAGTTCTTC,CSARPRDRLNEQFF
TRBJ2-3,few,TRBV28,TRBD2,TGTGCCAGCAGTTTTAGGGGGGGACTAGATCCCCGCACAGATACGCAGTATTTT,CASSFRGGLDPRTDTQYF
TRBJ2-4,few,TRBV7-6,TRBD2,TGTGCCAGCAGCTACCAACCGGGACTAGTGTCCAAAAACATTCAGTACTTC,CASSYQPGLVSKNIQYF
TRBJ2-1,many,TRBV11-1,NA,TGTGCCAGCAGCTTAGCAGGGTTGGTGGTAGCGATTACGAATGAGCAGTTCTTC,CASSLAGLVVAITNEQFF
TRBJ2-7,few,TRBV7-2,TRBD2,TGTGCCAGCAGCCTACTAGCGGGAGGGTGGTCCTACGAGCAGTACTTC,CASSLLAGGWSYEQYF
TRBJ2-7,many,TRBV12-3/TRBV12-4,TRBD2,TGTGCCAGCAGTATCGGACTAGCGGGTGCCTACGAGCAGTACTTC,CASSIGLAGAYEQYF
TRBJ2-3,NA,TRBV9,TRBD2,TGTGCCAGCAGCGCAACCCCCCCTGCGGGAGGTTTCACAGATACGCAGTATTTT,CASSATPPAGGFTDTQYF
TRBJ2-1,NA,TRBV27,NA,TGTGCCAGCAGCCCTCGGGGCTCCCTTGGACGGGCCTACAATGAGCAGTTCTTC,CASSPRGSLGRAYNEQFF
TRBJ2-2,many,TRBV12-3/TRBV12-4,TRBD2,TGTGCCAGCACCCTTGGACTAGCGGGAAACACCGGGGAGCTGTTTTTT,CASTLGLAGNTGELFF
TRBJ2-5,NA,TRBV27,NA,TGTGCCAGCAGTTTATCCGGGATGGCGCCTCAAGAGACCCAGTACTTC,CASSLSGMAPQETQYF
TRBJ2-1,NA,TRBV29-1,TRBD2,TGCAGCGTTGAGCGGCGGCGGGAGGGTGGGAATGAGCAGTTCTTC,CSVERRREGGNEQFF
TRBJ2-3,many,TRBV29-1,TRBD2,TGCAGCGTTGAAGAGGCTAGCGGGGGTTTTCCTGATACGCAGTATTTT,CSVEEASGGFPDTQYF
TRBJ1-5,many,TRBV7-9,NA,TGTGCCAGCAGCTTAACAAATCAGCCCCAGCATTTT,CASSLTNQPQHF
TRBJ2-5,NA,TRBV7-8,NA,TGTGCCAGCAGCTTAATCCGGGCCCTCCAAGAGACCCAGTACTTC,CASSLIRALQETQYF
TRBJ2-1,many,TRBV4-3,TRBD2,TGCGCCACCGCTAGCGGGAGTACTTACAATGAGCAGTTCTTC,CATASGSTYNEQFF
TRBJ2-1,many,TRBV4-3,NA,TGCGCCAGCAGCCAAGATATGGACAGTTACAATGAGCAGTTCTTC,CASSQDMDSYNEQFF
TRBJ1-3,NA,TRBV9,NA,TGTGCCAGCAGCGTAGCAACGGGAGGAAACACCATATATTTT,CASSVATGGNTIYF
TRBJ2-3,NA,TRBV5-6,NA,TGTGCCAGCAGCTGGACGGGTGGGGGCACAGATACGCAGTATTTT,CASSWTGGGTDTQYF
TRBJ2-1,many,TRBV7-2,TRBD2,TGTGCCAGCAGCCTCCGACTAGCGGGAGGTCCCAATGAGCAGTTCTTC,CASSLRLAGGPNEQFF
TRBJ2-2,many,TRBV29-1,TRBD2,TGCAGCGTTGAATCAGGACTAGCGGGAGTTAACACCGGGGAGCTGTTTTTT,CSVESGLAGVNTGELFF
TRBJ2-2,NA,TRBV2,NA,TGTGCCAGCAGTGATGGTTCGGGGAACACCGGGGAGCTGTTTTTT,CASSDGSGNTGELFF
TRBJ2-3,NA,TRBV4-3,NA,TGCGCCAGTAGCTATTTCCGTAGCACAGATACGCAGTATTTT,CASSYFRSTDTQYF